These 32 T cell receptor beta chains share one sample of origin, sequenced in a study of Ad26.COV2.S vaccination and SARS-CoV-2 variants. Profiling relied on immunoSEQ multiplex PCR, and the TCRdb table lists in-frame clones only, not all of them. The sample consists of approximately 340,000 clones, around 90% of them appearing once. The source was peripheral blood, collected after recovery from COVID-19. These receptor sequences come from a human donor who had recovered from COVID-19.

The gene calls are TRBV11-1 and TRBJ1-6, with a weak D call TRBD1 (6 bases). Germline V gene data show CDR1 as SGHAT and CDR2 as FQDESV (reference sequence). Trimming stripped 2 bases from V and 14 bases from J, with 19 bases between. There are 15 residues in the CDR3. CDR3 loop: CASSLTHGQPQTLHF. CDR3 nucleotide sequence: TGTGCCAGCAGCTTAACTCACGGACAGCCCCAAACCCTCCACTTT. Supplemented by reference TRBV11-1 and TRBJ1-6, the full variable domain reads EAEVAQSPRYKITEKSQAVAFWCDPISGHATLYWYRQILGQGPELLVQFQDESVVDDSQLPKDRFSAERLKGVDSTLKIQPAELGDSAMYLCASSLTHGQPQTLHFGNGTRLTVT.

Of note for this clone: Other DNA sequences from this sample encode an identical CDR3 as well. The chain combines TRBV9 with TRBJ2-3; TRBD2 agrees at 13 bases. Per germline, CDR1 SGDLS and CDR2 YYNGEE. J lost 1 base, V lost 2 bases, and 1 base had no gene match. The CDR3 is 16 residues long. The CDR3 reads CASSVGLAGGTDTQYF. CDR3 nucleotide sequence: TGTGCCAGCAGCGTCGGACTAGCGGGGGGCACAGATACGCAGTATTTT.

V is TRBV11-2 and J is TRBJ2-5; D is unclear. With 0 bases removed from V and 2 bases from J, the gap between germline ends came to 4 bases. Germline CDR1 and CDR2: SGHAT and FQNNGV. The CDR3 is made up of 13 amino acids. The CDR3 DNA reads TGTGCCAGCAGCTTAGAAGGTCAAGAGACCCAGTACTTC. It specifies CASSLEGQETQYF.

With regard to this clone: At one end, the junction sequence differs from germline, possibly due to a read error. V and J are TRBV7-7 and TRBJ2-3; perhaps TRBD2 as D (6 bases). The CDR3 has 15 residues. Germline CDR1 SSHAT, CDR2 FNYEAQ (reference sequence). CDR3 residues: CASSLDGRAGDTQYF. The DNA of the CDR3 is TGTGCTAGCAGCTTAGATGGCAGGGCGGGGGATACGCAGTATTTT.

This chain joins TRBV7-8 and TRBJ2-7; D is tentatively TRBD1 or TRBD2 (5 bases each). Germline V CDR1 and CDR2: SGHVS, FQNEAQ. The CDR3 consists of 17 residues. V lost 0 bases, J lost 3 bases, and 18 bases lay in between. CDR3 in DNA: TGTGCCAGCAGCTTAGCGGCCGGGGCCCTCAGGAGCTACGAGCAGTACTTC. The encoded protein is CASSLAAGALRSYEQYF.

The gene calls are TRBV7-2 and TRBJ2-7, with TRBD1 identical over 10 bases. The CDR3 is 17 residues long. The V and J ends lost 5 bases and 2 bases, in that order; junction bases with no gene match: 12. The germline V gene encodes CDR1 SGHTA and CDR2 FQGNSA. CDR3 coding DNA: TGTGCCAGCAGCACCGTTGCCCCCGGGACAGGGGCCTACGAGCAGTACTTC. Its protein product is CASSTVAPGTGAYEQYF.

The rearrangement joins TRBV4-1 to TRBJ2-3; either TRBD1 or TRBD2 may supply D (6 bases each). Germline V gives CDR1 MGHRA, CDR2 YSYEKL. This CDR3 is built from 16 residues. The V and J ends lost 0 bases and 6 bases respectively, with 16 bases between them. The DNA of the CDR3 is TGCGCCAGCAGCCAAGAAACGGGGGCACCGAGGGATACGCAGTATTTT. Its translation is CASSQETGAPRDTQYF.

In nucleotides, the CDR3 is TGTGCCAGCAGCCCTCCGCATCCGCAGAGTAATGAAAAACTGTTTTTT. It translates to CASSPPHPQSNEKLFF. The genes are TRBV9 and TRBJ1-4; D is uncertain. V dropped 4 bases and J dropped 4 bases, with 17 bases sitting between them. Germline V lookup: CDR1 SGDLS, CDR2 YYNGEE. The CDR3 runs 16 residues.

The chain couples TRBV29-1 to TRBJ2-7, with 9 bases aligning to TRBD1. The CDR3 extends over 13 amino acids. Per the germline V gene, CDR1 is SQVTM and CDR2 is ANQGSEA. V lost 4 bases to trimming and J lost 3 bases; unmatched junction nucleotides: 4. In DNA, the CDR3 is TGCAGCGTTGCCGAGGGACAGGGCTACGAGCAGTACTTC. Translation: CSVAEGQGYEQYF.

The chain combines TRBV6-6 with TRBJ2-1; D may be TRBD2 (5 bases). This CDR3 spans 16 amino acids. Germline-derived CDR1 and CDR2 are MNHNY and SVGAGI (reference sequence). The V and J ends lost 0 bases and 0 bases respectively, with 9 bases between them. This CDR3 is CASSYSTAVSYNEQFF. The DNA of the CDR3 is TGTGCCAGCAGTTACTCAACAGCGGTCTCCTACAATGAGCAGTTCTTC.

The chain links TRBV6-5 to TRBJ2-3, with D possibly being TRBD1 or TRBD2 (5 bases each). The CDR3 runs 16 residues. Trimming removed 2 bases from V and 2 bases from J, with 14 bases in between. Looked up from germline, CDR1 is MNHEY and CDR2 is SVGAGI. The CDR3 sequence is CASSYDGQADTDTQYF. CDR3 DNA sequence: TGTGCCAGCAGTTACGACGGACAAGCGGACACAGATACGCAGTATTTT.

This chain joins TRBV5-4 and TRBJ2-7; the D gene is possibly TRBD1 (7 bases). This CDR3 has 15 residues. Trimming shortened V by 0 bases and J by 2 bases, and 12 bases separated the two germline ends. Germline lookup yields CDR1 SGHNT and CDR2 YYREEE (reference sequence). CDR3 protein: CASSLGQGEAYEQYF. CDR3 nucleotides: TGTGCCAGCAGCTTGGGGCAGGGGGAGGCCTACGAGCAGTACTTC.

This clone was counted a few times. This CDR3 reads CASSDPDGLYGYTF. DNA for the CDR3: TGTGCCAGCAGCGACCCAGACGGTCTATATGGCTACACCTTC. The chain joins TRBV7-9 to TRBJ1-2, with no clear D. Germline assignment: CDR1 SEHNR and CDR2 FQNEAQ (reference sequence). Trimming removed 5 bases at V and 5 bases at J, with 15 bases between. The CDR3 runs 14 residues.

This chain joins TRBV11-2 and TRBJ1-1; 12 positions match TRBD1. J was trimmed by 9 bases and V by 4 bases; bases with no gene match: 12. CDR1 is SGHAT, CDR2 FQNNGV, per germline. This CDR3 is built from 16 residues. CDR3 nucleotides: TGTGCCAGCAGCTCGGGACAGGGGGCCTTTTATTATAAAGCTTTCTTT. Its translation is CASSSGQGAFYYKAFF.

The V gene is TRBV7-9, the J gene TRBJ1-2; D not resolved. Trimming stripped 1 base from V and 3 bases from J, with 6 bases between. Germline CDR1 is SEHNR and CDR2 is FQNEAQ (reference sequence). This CDR3 region has 13 residues. CDR3 sequence (DNA): TGTGCCAGCAGCTTAGTACGTGACTATGGCTACACCTTC. The encoded protein is CASSLVRDYGYTF.

This chain uses TRBV27 with TRBJ1-1; a possible D gene is TRBD1 (6 bases). This CDR3 comprises 15 residues. Germline CDR1 MNHEY, CDR2 SMNVEV (reference sequence). Trimming cost V 5 bases and J 6 bases, with 19 bases left between them. For the CDR3, the DNA is TGTGCCAGCAGTACCCGGGGCAGGGGAGGTTCTGAAGCTTTCTTT. Protein: CASSTRGRGGSEAFF.

This chain connects TRBV14 to TRBJ1-2; 7 bases are a match to TRBD1. The V gene's germline CDR1 is SGHDN and CDR2 FVKESK. V lost 1 base to trimming and J lost 6 bases; unmatched junction nucleotides: 8. This CDR3 has 15 amino acids. Written as DNA, the CDR3 is TGTGCCAGCAGCCAAGTTGGCGACAGGGCGGATGGCTACACCTTC. Amino acid sequence: CASSQVGDRADGYTF.

The chain has TRBV4-1 and TRBJ2-5; 7 bases align to TRBD1. J gave up 5 bases and V 3 bases, and 9 bases lay outside the gene matches. CDR3 length equals 15 residues. CDR1 and CDR2 from the germline V gene are MGHRA and YSYEKL. The CDR3 nucleotides read TGCGCCAGCAGCCAGGGACCGGGACAGATCGAGACCCAGTACTTC. As protein: CASSQGPGQIETQYF.

The chain uses TRBV24-1 and TRBJ1-6; 10 nucleotides align to TRBD1. With V trimmed by 2 bases and J by 8 bases, 8 bases remained unmatched. Germline CDR1 is KGHDR and CDR2 is SFDVKD. The CDR3 covers 17 residues. The CDR3 coding sequence is TGTGCCACCAGTGATTCCCGGGACAGGGGATTCGATTCACCCCTCCACTTT. Its translation is CATSDSRDRGFDSPLHF.

The chain recombines TRBV9 with TRBJ2-3, with D perhaps matching TRBD2 (7 bases). V was cut by 3 bases and J by 6 bases, with 17 bases left in between. Germline V gene sequence: CDR1 SGDLS, CDR2 YYNGEE. This CDR3 has 15 residues. CDR3: CASSDPGGGSDTQYF. Here the CDR3 DNA reads TGTGCCAGCAGCGATCCGGGGGGCGGGTCCGATACGCAGTATTTT.

The chain couples TRBV19 to TRBJ1-2, with a tentative D call TRBD1 (6 bases). Trimming cost V 0 bases and J 4 bases, with 12 bases left between them. The CDR3 length is 15 residues. The V gene's germline CDR1 is LNHDA and CDR2 SQIVND (reference sequence). The CDR3 protein is CASSIDLSGAYGYTF. The CDR3, as DNA: TGTGCCAGTAGTATAGATCTATCGGGGGCCTATGGCTACACCTTC.

The chain has TRBV6-5 and TRBJ2-5; 7 bases align to TRBD1. The CDR3 consists of 15 residues. V trimming: 0 bases; J trimming: 2 bases; junction bases outside the gene matches: 3. CDR1 MNHEY and CDR2 SVGAGI come from the germline V gene. The chain's CDR3 is CASSYSGTVQETQYF. The CDR3 DNA follows: TGTGCCAGCAGTTACTCCGGGACAGTACAAGAGACCCAGTACTTC.

The genes are TRBV19 and TRBJ2-1; D possibly corresponds to TRBD1 (6 bases). This CDR3 has 18 amino acids. Germline lookup yields CDR1 LNHDA and CDR2 SQIVND (reference sequence). The V end lost 6 bases, the J end lost 3 bases, and 24 bases lay between the germline ends. The CDR3 DNA reads as TGTGCCAGTAGCCTCAACGGTCCCAGGGGTGGTCGCTACAATGAGCAGTTCTTC. It encodes CASSLNGPRGGRYNEQFF.

The chain recombines TRBV27 with TRBJ1-2; possibly TRBD1 for D (5 bases). The CDR3 runs to 15 residues. Germline V gene lookup returns CDR1 MNHEY and CDR2 SMNVEV (reference sequence). V was cut by 3 bases and J by 5 bases, with 16 bases left in between. This CDR3 is CASSFGGETWYGYTF. DNA of the CDR3: TGTGCCAGCAGTTTTGGGGGAGAAACTTGGTATGGCTACACCTTC.

The chain employs TRBV14 and TRBJ1-1; possible D gene TRBD1, 5 bases. Germline CDR1 SGHDN, CDR2 FVKESK. Trimming removed 1 base at V and 0 bases at J, with 9 bases between. The CDR3 loop spans 15 amino acids. In nucleotides, the CDR3 is TGTGCCAGCAGCCAAGCGGGACTGATGAACACTGAAGCTTTCTTT. This gives the protein CASSQAGLMNTEAFF.

About this clone itself: This same CDR3 is encoded by further DNA sequences in the sample. The chain has TRBV5-1 and TRBJ2-7; a weak D match, TRBD1 (6 bases). The CDR3 is 13 residues long. Trimming removed 0 bases at V and 3 bases at J, with 7 bases between. CDR1 is SGHRS, CDR2 YFSETQ, per germline. The CDR3 region is CASSLGQVYEQYF. The DNA of the CDR3 is TGCGCCAGCAGCTTGGGACAGGTCTACGAGCAGTACTTC. Filled out from reference TRBV5-1 and TRBJ2-7, the complete variable domain reads KAGVTQTPRYLIKTRGQQVTLSCSPISGHRSVSWYQQTPGQGLQFLFEYFSETQRNKGNFPGRFSGRQFSNSRSEMNVSTLELGDSALYLCASSLGQVYEQYFGPGTRLTVT.

This clone was seen only once. The chain recombines TRBV29-1 with TRBJ2-2; no definite D call. V lost 0 bases to trimming and J lost 5 bases, with 4 bases between them. The CDR3 is 12 amino acids. Germline CDR1 reads SQVTM; CDR2 reads ANQGSEA. DNA of the CDR3: TGCAGCGTTGAAGAAGGAACCGGGGAGCTGTTTTTT. Its protein is CSVEEGTGELFF.

V and J are TRBV24-1 and TRBJ2-3, with 7 bases matching TRBD2. This CDR3 contains 16 residues. Per germline, CDR1 KGHDR and CDR2 SFDVKD. V was clipped by 2 bases and J by 6 bases; unmatched bases: 10. CDR3 DNA sequence: TGTGCCACCAGTGATTCGGGGACCCAGGGAGGGGATACGCAGTATTTT. Its protein product is CATSDSGTQGGDTQYF.

The chain employs TRBV6-4 and TRBJ2-7, with TRBD1 identical over 7 bases. The germline V gene has CDR1 MRHNA and CDR2 SNTAGT. J was trimmed by 2 bases and V by 7 bases; bases with no gene match: 11. The CDR3 loop spans 15 amino acids. CDR3 loop: CASNIRGNITYEQYF. The CDR3 DNA follows: TGTGCCAGCAATATCAGGGGGAACATAACCTACGAGCAGTACTTC.

The rearrangement links TRBV6-5 to TRBJ2-2, with D perhaps given as TRBD1 or TRBD2 (5 bases each). The V end was cut by 6 bases, the J end by 3 bases, with 11 bases between. CDR1 and CDR2 from the germline V gene are MNHEY and SVGAGI. The CDR3 totals 14 residues. CDR3 loop: CASRTGTHTGELFF. DNA for the CDR3: TGTGCCAGCAGGACCGGGACCCACACCGGGGAGCTGTTTTTT.

The chain couples TRBV20-1 to TRBJ2-7, with TRBD1 matching over 7 bases. The V and J ends lost 3 bases and 2 bases, in that order; junction bases with no gene match: 4. This CDR3 is 13 amino acids long. Germline lookup yields CDR1 DFQATT and CDR2 SNEGSKA (reference sequence). The CDR3 DNA is TGCAGTGCTAGTGGGGACAGAACCTACGAGCAGTACTTC. This encodes CSASGDRTYEQYF.

The V and J genes are TRBV6-5 and TRBJ2-5; TRBD2 is a possible D gene (6 bases). The CDR3 is 14 residues long. The germline V gene has CDR1 MNHEY and CDR2 SVGAGI. With 6 bases removed from V and 5 bases from J, the gap between germline ends came to 16 bases. The CDR3 bases are TGTGCCAGCAGGAGAGCGGGCCAGATGGAGACCCAGTACTTC. It codes for CASRRAGQMETQYF.